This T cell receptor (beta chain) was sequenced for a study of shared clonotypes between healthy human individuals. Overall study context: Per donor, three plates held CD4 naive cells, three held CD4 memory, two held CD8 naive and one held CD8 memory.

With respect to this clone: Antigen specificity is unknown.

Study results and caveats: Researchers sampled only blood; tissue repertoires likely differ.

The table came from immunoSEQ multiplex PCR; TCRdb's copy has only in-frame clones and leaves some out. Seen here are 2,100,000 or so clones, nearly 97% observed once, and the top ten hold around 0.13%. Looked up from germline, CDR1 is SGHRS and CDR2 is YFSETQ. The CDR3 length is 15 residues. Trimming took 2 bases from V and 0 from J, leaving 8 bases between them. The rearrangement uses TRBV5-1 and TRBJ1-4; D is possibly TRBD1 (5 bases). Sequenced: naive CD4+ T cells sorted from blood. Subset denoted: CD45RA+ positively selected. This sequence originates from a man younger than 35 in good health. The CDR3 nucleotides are TGCGCCAGCAGCTTCAGGGATCCAACTAATGAAAAACTGTTTTTT. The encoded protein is CASSFRDPTNEKLFF.